This T cell receptor beta chain was recovered during a study of vaccination and CD4 T cells after COVID-19. Whole-study results and caveats: The great majority, 304 of 307 vaccine-specific clones, proved spike mono-reactive in convalescent patients.

The sample's treatment: approximately 9-day PBMC culture with coronavirus spike peptide pools or control peptides (ViraFEST assay). This clonotype has only a few counts. The antigen remains unidentified. Cultured CD4+ T cell DNA underwent sequencing with the Oncomine TCR Beta short-read assay. MiXCR, applied by TCRdb to the PCR reads, yields one record per CDR3 protein. The sample includes 11,000 to 15,000 distinct CDR3 sequences, about half seen only once; the top ten take roughly 12%. The sequenced material came from CD4+ T cells from blood, cultured in vitro. The source of this sequence is a human donor who had recovered from COVID-19.

The CDR3 region has the DNA TGCAGTGCTTTCAAGGCTACGGGACAAGAGACCCAGTACTTC. Protein sequence: CSAFKATGQETQYF. The chain is built from TRBV20-1 and TRBJ2-5; D possibly corresponds to TRBD2 (5 bases). This CDR3 contains 14 residues. With 5 bases removed from V and 2 bases from J, the gap between germline ends came to 15 bases. Germline V gene lookup returns CDR1 DFQATT and CDR2 SNEGSKA (reference sequence).